Below, 4 T cell receptor beta chains from the same sample are listed, as sequenced in a study. One entry per CDR3 protein, called by TCRdb with MiXCR from the RT-PCR reads. Of about 700,000 distinct CDR3 sequences in the sample, approximately 15% were seen once. The sample taken for sequencing was memory CD4+ T cells from blood. The receptors come from a female donor in good health, serving as a healthy control.

The chain is built from TRBV7-9 and TRBJ2-5; maybe TRBD2 (5 bases). V lost 0 bases and J 5 bases, leaving 10 bases between the germline ends. Germline V CDR1 and CDR2: SEHNR, FQNEAQ (reference sequence). The CDR3 consists of 14 residues. The CDR3 sequence is CASSLASSGETQYF. CDR3 nucleotides: TGTGCCAGCAGCTTAGCGTCCTCGGGGGAGACCCAGTACTTC.

This clonotype was seen only a few times. This CDR3 is CASSWSGGNTGELFF. The DNA of the CDR3 is TGCGCCAGCAGCTGGAGCGGGGGTAACACCGGGGAGCTGTTTTTT. The chain has TRBV5-1 and TRBJ2-2, with 8 bases that match TRBD2. CDR1 and CDR2 (germline): SGHRS, YFSETQ. V dropped 3 bases and J dropped 2; count of bases not matched to a gene: 3. This CDR3 contains 15 residues. Full variable domain (missing parts from reference TRBV5-1 and TRBJ2-2): KAGVTQTPRYLIKTRGQQVTLSCSPISGHRSVSWYQQTPGQGLQFLFEYFSETQRNKGNFPGRFSGRQFSNSRSEMNVSTLELGDSALYLCASSWSGGNTGELFFGEGSRLTVL.

In this sample, this clonotype turned up many times. A junction boundary mismatches the germline segment, possibly from a read error. The chain combines TRBV5-1 with TRBJ2-5; TRBD1 matches 7 bases. CDR3 size: 14 residues. Per the germline V gene, CDR1 is SGHRS and CDR2 is YFSETQ. For the CDR3, the DNA is TGTGCCAGCAGCTTAGGCAGGGGGCAAGAGACCCAGTACTTC. It translates to CASSLGRGQETQYF. The full variable domain, in which reference TRBV5-1 and TRBJ2-5 provide the parts outside the CDR3, is KAGVTQTPRYLIKTRGQQVTLSCSPISGHRSVSWYQQTPGQGLQFLFEYFSETQRNKGNFPGRFSGRQFSNSRSEMNVSTLELGDSALYLCASSLGRGQETQYFGPGTRLLVL.

This clonotype was observed at least ten times. This chain uses TRBV5-1 with TRBJ2-2; 8 bases map to TRBD1. CDR1 is SGHRS and CDR2 is YFSETQ in the germline V gene. The CDR3 has 16 residues. V shed 4 bases, J shed 0 bases, and the junction held 5 bases outside the gene matches. CDR3 DNA: TGCGCCAGCAGCCGATCGACAGGGGCGAACACCGGGGAGCTGTTTTTT. Encoded protein: CASSRSTGANTGELFF.